The present T cell receptor gamma chain was sequenced within a study of gammadelta T cells in human blood. Study results and caveats: Microbial exposure reportedly appeared to drive polyclonal expansion of innate gamma-delta T cells right after birth.

TCRdb repeated clone calling on the RT-PCR reads with CATT. The table has 320 or so gamma-chain clones, over 2% seen once; the top ten hold approximately 30%. V trimming: 4 bases; J trimming: 0 bases; junction bases outside the gene matches: 3. Germline-derived CDR1 and CDR2 are VENAVY and YDSYNSRV. The CDR3 totals 13 residues. This clone rates as large. Its target is not known. Sequencing was carried out using non-Vgamma9Vdelta2 gamma-delta T cells from adult blood. V is TRGV8 and J is TRGJ1 or TRGJ2. This receptor was obtained from a human donor. DNA for the CDR3: TGTGCCACCTGGGACCAGAATTATTATAAGAAACTCTTT. Its translation is CATWDQNYYKKLF.